The 9 T cell receptor beta chains below come from one sample, sequenced in a study of T cell changes during pregnancy in multiple sclerosis (dated by TCRdb to the late 2010s). Library preparation used the immunoSEQ multiplex PCR assay. TCRdb re-hosts the immuneACCESS table, in-frame sequences only. Its copies lack some clones; in the studies checked, an unresolved V gene accounts for under half of them, and the cause for the rest is not known. This sample lists some 96,000 clones; around 93% were detected once. Jointly, the top ten make up more than 1.5% of the sample. The sample here was peripheral blood, taken after pregnancy. Source of these receptors: a female donor with multiple sclerosis, enrolled in a pregnancy study.

The CDR3 here is CASSPLAAGTEAVEQYF. CDR3 nucleotides: TGTGCCAGCAGCCCCTTGGCCGCCGGGACAGAGGCCGTCGAGCAGTACTTC. The rearrangement links TRBV7-9 to TRBJ2-7, with 7 bases fitting TRBD1. This CDR3 has 17 amino acids. Germline CDR1 reads SEHNR; CDR2 reads FQNEAQ (reference sequence). V was pared by 5 bases and J by 6 bases, with 19 bases of the junction left unmatched.

J is TRBJ2-2 and V is TRBV5-8; D gene uncertain. CDR1 SGHTS and CDR2 YDEGEE come from the germline V gene. Trimming took 4 bases from V and 0 from J, leaving 7 bases between them. The CDR3 has 14 amino acids. This CDR3 is CASSVTPNTGELFF. CDR3 coding DNA: TGTGCCAGCAGCGTGACACCGAACACCGGGGAGCTGTTTTTT.

The rearrangement links TRBV7-9 to TRBJ1-1; 9 bases fit TRBD1. Germline values: CDR1 SEHNR, CDR2 FQNEAQ (reference sequence). This CDR3 comprises 15 residues. The junction had 6 bases not matched to a gene; V was cut back by 5 bases and J by 2 bases. The CDR3 bases are TGTGCCAGCAGCCCTGGGGACAGGGAAAACACTGAAGCTTTCTTT. It is translated as CASSPGDRENTEAFF. The full variable domain, rest sourced from reference TRBV7-9 and TRBJ1-1, is DTGVSQNPRHKITKRGQNVTFRCDPISEHNRLYWYRQTLGQGPEFLTYFQNEAQLEKSRLLSDRFSAERPKGSFSTLEIQRTEQGDSAMYLCASSPGDRENTEAFFGQGTRLTVV.

This chain joins TRBV1 and TRBJ2-7; the listed D gene, TRBD1, was not tested against the DNA. TRBV1 is given as a pseudogene. The CDR3 is 14 amino acids. The CDR3 DNA follows: TGCACCAGGTTACTCCGGGACAGGTCCTACGAGCAGTACTTC. This codes for CTRLLRDRSYEQYF.

This clone was recorded once. This chain connects TRBV27 to TRBJ1-6, with D tentatively TRBD1 (5 bases). The CDR3 covers 17 residues. Trimming took off 2 bases at V and 7 bases at J, with 18 bases between the two ends. Germline CDR1 reads MNHEY; CDR2 reads SMNVEV (reference sequence). CDR3 residues: CASSLGTGGGRNSPLHF. CDR3 DNA sequence: TGTGCCAGCAGTTTAGGGACCGGGGGAGGTCGGAATTCACCCCTCCACTTT.

On this clone itself: An end of the junction does not agree with germline; a read error may underlie this. V usage is TRBV6-4 and J usage is TRBJ1-1; D is unclear. CDR3 length: 13 amino acids. CDR1 MRHNA and CDR2 SNTAGT come from the germline V gene. As DNA, the CDR3 is TGTGCCAGCAGTGACTCCCCGAACTCTGAAGCTTTCTTT. The encoded protein is CASSDSPNSEAFF.

J is TRBJ2-3 and V is TRBV27; 8 bases map to TRBD2. The CDR3 consists of 17 residues. The germline V gene has CDR1 MNHEY and CDR2 SMNVEV (reference sequence). Trimming removed 2 bases from V and 0 bases from J; junction bases left unmatched: 7. CDR3: CASSLGQGLGSTDTQYF. CDR3 DNA sequence: TGTGCCAGCAGTTTAGGCCAGGGACTAGGAAGCACAGATACGCAGTATTTT.

To note about this clone: The sample contains more than one DNA sequence encoding this CDR3. This chain joins TRBV27 and TRBJ1-5, with 7 positions matching TRBD1. CDR1 is MNHEY, CDR2 SMNVEV, per germline (reference sequence). J lost 2 bases, V lost 2 bases, and 0 bases had no gene match. CDR3 length: 14 amino acids. DNA for the CDR3: TGTGCCAGCAGTTTAGACAGGGGCAATCAGCCCCAGCATTTT. This translates into CASSLDRGNQPQHF.

This rearrangement joins TRBV7-2 to TRBJ1-6; possibly TRBD1 for D (6 bases). Trimming took off 2 bases at V and 12 bases at J, with 20 bases between the two ends. Germline CDR1 and CDR2: SGHTA and FQGNSA. The CDR3 is made up of 16 amino acids. CDR3 bases: TGTGCCAGCAGCTTAACTTTCCCCAGGGGCGAGATACCCCTCCACTTT. Its translation: CASSLTFPRGEIPLHF.